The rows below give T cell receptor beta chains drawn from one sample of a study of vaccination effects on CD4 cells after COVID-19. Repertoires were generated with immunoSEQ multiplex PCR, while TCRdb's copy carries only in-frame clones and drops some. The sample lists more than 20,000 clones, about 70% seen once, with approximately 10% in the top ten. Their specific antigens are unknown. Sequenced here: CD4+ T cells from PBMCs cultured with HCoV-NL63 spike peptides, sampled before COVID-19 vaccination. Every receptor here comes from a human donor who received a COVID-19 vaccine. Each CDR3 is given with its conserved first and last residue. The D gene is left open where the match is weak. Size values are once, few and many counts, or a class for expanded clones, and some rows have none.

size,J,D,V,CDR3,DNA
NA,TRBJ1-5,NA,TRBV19,CASSIGSGRLLHSNQPQHF,TGTGCCAGTAGTATAGGTTCAGGAAGGCTGCTACATAGCAATCAGCCCCAGCATTTT
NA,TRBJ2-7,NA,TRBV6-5,CASSYKTPRDEQYF,TGTGCCAGCAGTTACAAAACCCCCCGGGACGAGCAGTACTTC
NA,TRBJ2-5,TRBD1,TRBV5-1,CASSSTGGSLETQYF,TGCGCCAGCAGCTCGACAGGGGGATCTTTGGAGACCCAGTACTTC
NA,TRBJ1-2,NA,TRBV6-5,CASSYSNANWPYGYTF,TGTGCCAGCAGTTACTCTAATGCCAACTGGCCTTATGGCTACACCTTC
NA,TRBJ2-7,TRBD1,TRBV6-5,CASSFDRGVGEQYF,TGTGCCAGCAGTTTTGACAGGGGGGTCGGGGAGCAGTACTTC
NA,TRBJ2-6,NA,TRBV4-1,CASSGQWVSGANVLTF,TGCGCCAGCAGCGGACAGTGGGTCTCTGGGGCCAACGTCCTGACTTTC
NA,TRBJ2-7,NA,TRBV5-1,CASSMIGDGYEQYF,TGCGCCAGCAGCATGATCGGGGATGGCTACGAGCAGTACTTC
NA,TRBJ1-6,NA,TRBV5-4,CASSLQGSYNSPLHF,TGTGCCAGCAGCCTGCAGGGGTCCTATAATTCACCCCTCCACTTT
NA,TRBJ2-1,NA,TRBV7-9,CASSSLAPGSGRNEQFF,TGTGCCAGCAGCTCGTTAGCGCCGGGATCGGGGAGGAATGAGCAGTTCTTC
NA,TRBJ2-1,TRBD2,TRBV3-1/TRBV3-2,CASSQVLMSLAGGYEQFF,TGTGCCAGCAGCCAAGTCCTCATGTCCCTAGCGGGCGGCTATGAGCAGTTCTTC
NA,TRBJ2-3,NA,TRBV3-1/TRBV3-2,CASSQFGQGGGTDTQYF,TGTGCCAGCAGCCAATTCGGGCAGGGGGGCGGCACAGATACGCAGTATTTT
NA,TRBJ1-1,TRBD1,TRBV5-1,CASSLAGDRIYTEAFF,TGCGCCAGCAGCTTGGCGGGGGACAGGATTTACACTGAAGCTTTCTTT
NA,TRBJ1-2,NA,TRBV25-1,CASSEDDNYGYTF,TGTGCCAGCAGTGAGGACGATAACTATGGCTACACCTTC
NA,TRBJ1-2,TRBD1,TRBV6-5,CASRSMGQGIYGYTF,TGTGCCAGCAGGTCGATGGGACAGGGGATCTATGGCTACACCTTC
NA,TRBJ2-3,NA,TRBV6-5,CASSSYGVDTQYF,TGTGCCAGCAGTTCCTACGGTGTGGATACGCAGTATTTT
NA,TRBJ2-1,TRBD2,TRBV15,CATSPRTSGYNEQFF,TGTGCCACCAGCCCCCGGACTAGCGGTTACAATGAGCAGTTCTTC
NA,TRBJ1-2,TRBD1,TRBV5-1,CASSLATGYGYTF,TGCGCCAGCAGCTTGGCGACAGGGTATGGCTACACCTTC
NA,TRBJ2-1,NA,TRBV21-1,CASTPGLESSNEQFF,TGTGCCAGCACTCCGGGACTAGAGTCGTCCAATGAGCAGTTCTTC
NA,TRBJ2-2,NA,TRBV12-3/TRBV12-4,CASSPQATGELFF,TGTGCCAGCAGTCCGCAGGCCACCGGGGAGCTGTTTTTT
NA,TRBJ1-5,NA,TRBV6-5,CASSRTRNQPQHF,TGTGCCAGCAGCCGCACACGGAATCAGCCCCAGCATTTT
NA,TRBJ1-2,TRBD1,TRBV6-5,CASVETGLIFNGYTF,TGTGCCAGCGTGGAGACAGGGCTGATCTTTAATGGCTACACCTTC
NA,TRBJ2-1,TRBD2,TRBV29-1,CSVETLLDAREFVNEQFF,TGCAGCGTTGAGACCTTGCTTGATGCGCGGGAGTTTGTGAATGAGCAGTTCTTC
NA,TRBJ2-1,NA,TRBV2,CASSNLERNEQFF,TGTGCCAGCAGTAATTTGGAACGGAATGAGCAGTTCTTC
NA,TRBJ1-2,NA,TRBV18,CASSPQFNEANYGYTF,TGTGCCAGCTCACCACAGTTTAATGAAGCTAACTATGGCTACACCTTC
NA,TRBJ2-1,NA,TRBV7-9,CASRGSGVSYNEQFF,TGTGCCAGCAGAGGTTCAGGGGTATCTTACAATGAGCAGTTCTTC
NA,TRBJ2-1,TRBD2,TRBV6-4,CASRRGGGYNEQFF,TGTGCCAGCAGACGGGGGGGCGGCTACAATGAGCAGTTCTTC
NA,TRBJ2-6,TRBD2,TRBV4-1,CASSFLVLAGVLEASGANVLTF,TGCGCCAGCAGCTTTTTAGTACTAGCGGGAGTCCTAGAAGCCTCTGGGGCCAACGTCCTGACTTTC
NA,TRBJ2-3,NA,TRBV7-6,CASSGSTDTQYF,TGTGCCAGCTCAGGGTCCACAGATACGCAGTATTTT
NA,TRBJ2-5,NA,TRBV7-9,CASSRYQGGRQETQYF,TGTGCCAGCAGCCGGTATCAAGGGGGGAGGCAAGAGACCCAGTACTTC
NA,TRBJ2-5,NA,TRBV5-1,CASSHGRETQYF,TGCGCCAGCAGCCACGGGCGGGAGACCCAGTACTTC
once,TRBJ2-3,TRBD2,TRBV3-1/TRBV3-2,CASSLRTSGSTDTQYF,TGTGCCAGCAGCCTCCGGACTAGCGGGAGCACAGATACGCAGTATTTT
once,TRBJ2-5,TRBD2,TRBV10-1,CASSESLAGKETQYF,TGCGCCAGCAGTGAGTCACTAGCGGGGAAAGAGACCCAGTACTTC
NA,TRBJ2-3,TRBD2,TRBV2,CASSGLAVVDTQYF,TGTGCCAGCAGTGGGCTAGCGGTCGTGGATACGCAGTATTTT
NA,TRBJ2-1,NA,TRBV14,CASSQDRHNEQFF,TGTGCCAGCAGCCAAGATCGACACAATGAGCAGTTCTTC
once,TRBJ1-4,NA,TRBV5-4,CASSPYPPSGLNEKLFF,TGTGCCAGCAGCCCCTACCCACCTTCAGGGCTTAATGAAAAACTGTTTTTT
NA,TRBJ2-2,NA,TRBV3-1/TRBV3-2,CASRVGETNTGELFF,TGTGCCAGCCGCGTCGGGGAAACGAACACCGGGGAGCTGTTTTTT
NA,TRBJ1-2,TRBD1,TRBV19,CASKIGDRVSDGYTF,TGTGCCAGTAAAATAGGGGACAGGGTATCGGATGGCTACACCTTC
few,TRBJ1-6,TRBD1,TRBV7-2,CASSLGQGPGSPLHF,TGTGCCAGCAGCTTAGGACAGGGTCCGGGTTCACCCCTCCACTTT
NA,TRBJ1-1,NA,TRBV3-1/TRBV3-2,CASSQYRGNTEAFF,TGTGCCAGCAGCCAATACAGAGGGAACACTGAAGCTTTCTTT
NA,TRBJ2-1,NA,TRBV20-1,CSARDFPEQFF,TGCAGTGCTAGGGACTTCCCTGAGCAGTTCTTC
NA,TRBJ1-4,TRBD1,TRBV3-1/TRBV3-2,CASSQAGTGFKKLFF,TGTGCCAGCAGCCAAGCCGGGACAGGGTTTAAAAAACTGTTTTTT
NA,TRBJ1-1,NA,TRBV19,CASTVGARVSTEAFF,TGTGCCAGTACCGTGGGGGCCAGGGTGAGCACTGAAGCTTTCTTT
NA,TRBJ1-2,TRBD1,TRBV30,CAWSRDRPRGYTF,TGTGCCTGGAGTAGGGACAGGCCTCGGGGCTACACCTTC
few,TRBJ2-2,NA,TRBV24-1,CATERVPGELFF,TGTGCCACCGAGAGGGTACCCGGGGAGCTGTTTTTT
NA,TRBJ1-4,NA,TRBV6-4,CASIFMGEQTESNEKLFF,TGTGCCAGCATTTTTATGGGTGAGCAAACCGAAAGTAATGAAAAACTGTTTTTT
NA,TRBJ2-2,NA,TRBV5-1,CASSLPGSAGELFF,TGCGCCAGCAGCTTGCCGGGTTCCGCCGGGGAGCTGTTTTTT
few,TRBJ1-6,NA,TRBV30,CAWSVGRRTYNSPLHF,TGTGCCTGGAGTGTGGGGAGGAGAACCTATAATTCACCCCTCCACTTT
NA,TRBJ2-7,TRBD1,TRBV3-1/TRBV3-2,CASSQPTGATYEQYF,TGTGCCAGCAGCCAACCGACAGGGGCCACCTACGAGCAGTACTTC
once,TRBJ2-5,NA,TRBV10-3,CAISESGATLFQETQYF,TGTGCCATCAGTGAGTCTGGGGCCACGCTGTTCCAAGAGACCCAGTACTTC
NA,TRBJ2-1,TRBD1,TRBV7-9,CASSFAPGTGSEQFF,TGTGCCAGCAGCTTTGCTCCCGGGACAGGGAGCGAGCAGTTCTTC